A selection of T cell receptor beta chains follows, all from one sample in a study of cytomegalovirus exposure and HLA in healthy donors. Profiling relied on immunoSEQ multiplex PCR, and the TCRdb table lists in-frame clones only, not all of them. This sample has roughly 180,000 clones, with more than 70% found just once. The source material was PBMCs. The origin of the receptors is a woman aged 45 to 65 in good health and CMV-seropositive. CDR3s include the opening cysteine and the closing phenylalanine or tryptophan. The D gene is left open where the match is weak. Rows give clone size only sometimes, using once, few, many, or a class for an expanded clone.

d_call	v_call	clone_size	j_call	cdr3_aa	cdr3_nt
TRBD2	TRBV5-1	-	TRBJ2-1	CASSRGGSYNEQFF	TGCGCCAGCAGCCGGGGGGGCTCCTACAATGAGCAGTTCTTC
TRBD2	TRBV9	-	TRBJ2-5	CASSGLAGGETQYF	TGTGCCAGCAGCGGACTAGCGGGCGGGGAGACCCAGTACTTC
-	TRBV7-2	-	TRBJ2-1	CASSLARLGLLSNEQFF	TGTGCCAGCAGCTTAGCCAGGCTAGGACTTCTTAGCAATGAGCAGTTCTTC
TRBD2	TRBV7-3	-	TRBJ2-7	CASSSSGTTTYEQYF	TGTGCCAGCAGCTCTTCCGGGACTACGACCTACGAGCAGTACTTC
TRBD2	TRBV2	-	TRBJ2-4	CASSDRGGAAKNIQYF	TGTGCCAGCAGTGACCGGGGGGGCGCGGCCAAAAACATTCAGTACTTC
TRBD1	TRBV6-1	-	TRBJ2-7	CASSEARDRVAYF	TGTGCCAGCAGTGAAGCCAGGGACAGGGTAGCGTACTTC
-	TRBV19	-	TRBJ1-2	CASSPVWGSNYGYTF	TGTGCCAGTAGTCCAGTTTGGGGCTCCAACTATGGCTACACCTTC
TRBD2	TRBV23-1	-	TRBJ2-2	CASSQVGLAGARNTGELFF	TGCGCCAGCAGTCAAGTGGGACTAGCGGGAGCCCGAAACACCGGGGAGCTGTTTTTT
TRBD2	TRBV10-3	-	TRBJ2-7	CAIRVRETPEQYF	TGTGCCATCAGGGTGCGGGAGACTCCAGAGCAGTACTTC
-	TRBV10-1	-	TRBJ2-7	CARSRAYEQYF	TGCGCCAGATCAAGAGCGTACGAGCAGTACTTC
TRBD1	TRBV5-4	once	TRBJ2-3	CASREDRGFIDTQYF	TGTGCCAGCAGGGAGGACAGGGGCTTTATAGATACGCAGTATTTT
-	TRBV6-1	-	TRBJ1-1	CASSEEGTAFF	TGTGCCAGCAGTGAGGAGGGGACAGCTTTCTTT
-	TRBV6-1	-	TRBJ1-1	CASSVPQGLMNTEAFF	TGTGCCAGCAGTGTGCCCCAGGGGCTTATGAACACTGAAGCTTTCTTT
-	TRBV7-9	-	TRBJ2-6	CASTQAMYRTDSGANVLTF	TGTGCCAGCACCCAGGCGATGTACAGGACCGACTCTGGGGCCAACGTCCTGACTTTC
-	TRBV28	-	TRBJ2-7	CASSLRPGPSFYEQYF	TGTGCCAGCTCGCTTCGGCCTGGGCCAAGTTTCTACGAGCAGTACTTC
TRBD1	TRBV29-1	-	TRBJ1-1	CSVRTGGQGGAFF	TGCAGCGTCCGGACAGGGGGCCAAGGCGGAGCTTTCTTT
TRBD1	TRBV9	-	TRBJ1-3	CASSPGQGAFSGNTIYF	TGTGCCAGCAGCCCGGGACAGGGGGCCTTCTCTGGAAACACCATATATTTT
-	TRBV5-1	-	TRBJ2-7	CASSLEHEQYF	TGCGCCAGCAGCTTGGAGCACGAGCAGTACTTC
-	TRBV6-5	-	TRBJ2-7	CASSYSGVPLNEQYF	TGTGCCAGCAGTTACTCCGGGGTCCCCCTGAACGAGCAGTACTTC
-	TRBV11-2	-	TRBJ1-4	CASSIRGPTNEKLFF	TGTGCCAGCAGCATCAGGGGTCCCACTAATGAAAAACTGTTTTTT
-	TRBV10-3	-	TRBJ1-2	CAISDPSYYGYTF	TGTGCCATCAGTGATCCGTCGTACTATGGCTACACCTTC
-	TRBV28	-	TRBJ1-2	CASVGQPYGYTF	TGTGCCAGCGTTGGGCAGCCGTATGGCTACACCTTC
-	TRBV6-1	-	TRBJ1-2	CASSRQPLGGYTF	TGTGCCAGCAGCAGACAGCCCCTTGGGGGCTACACCTTC
-	TRBV7-9	-	TRBJ2-3	CASSLGTNTDTQYF	TGTGCCAGCAGCTTAGGCACAAACACAGATACGCAGTATTTT
TRBD1	TRBV19	-	TRBJ1-1	CASSSLTQGMNTEAFF	TGTGCCAGTAGTAGTTTGACACAGGGGATGAACACTGAAGCTTTCTTT